This T cell receptor (beta chain) was sequenced in a study of cytomegalovirus exposure and HLA in healthy donors. The PCR made use of 60 Vbeta and 13 Jbeta primers. Method: immunoSEQ multiplex PCR; TCRdb's copy keeps in-frame clones and lacks some. This sample's table reports 150,000 to 200,000 clones. General study points: Testing in vitro showed a few CMV-associated chains specific for CMV antigens.

Germline V CDR1 and CDR2: SEHNR, FQNEAQ (reference sequence). The CDR3 is 15 residues long. Trimming stripped 5 bases from V and 0 bases from J, with 11 bases between. Comments on this clone: Its antigen is unknown.

The sequenced sample consisted of PBMCs. The chain recombines TRBV7-9 with TRBJ1-3; no definite D call. The source of this sequence is a woman aged 18-30 years in good health and CMV-seropositive. In DNA form, the CDR3 reads TGTGCCAGCAGCCGTCTAACGAGCTCTGGAAACACCATATATTTT. Its translation: CASSRLTSSGNTIYF.